The 23 T cell receptor beta chains in this list originate from one sample, sequenced in a study of CD8+ T cells in alopecia areata. After isolation, RNA underwent reverse transcription to generate cDNA as the sequencing template. The method was immunoSEQ multiplex PCR; TCRdb's version includes in-frame clones alone and lacks a portion of them. The data hold about 210,000 clones, with over 60% observed a single time. Treatment noted: oral pan-JAK inhibitor, 5-10 mg twice daily. This sample comprised CD4+ T cells sorted from blood, obtained at week 4, from a patient treated with tofacitinib. The receptor source for this set is a human donor with alopecia areata.

This chain links TRBV27 with TRBJ2-3, with TRBD2 identical over 7 bases. From germline, CDR1 is MNHEY and CDR2 SMNVEV (reference sequence). The CDR3 has 16 amino acids. The J segment lost 0 bases and the V segment lost 7 bases, leaving 10 bases of the junction unmatched. The DNA for the CDR3 is TGTGCCAGCAAGCGCGGGGAGGGAATTAGCACAGATACGCAGTATTTT. Translating gives CASKRGEGISTDTQYF.

The CDR3 DNA reads as TGTGCCTGGACCCCAAACCCCAGGGAGACCCAGTACTTC. Protein: CAWTPNPRETQYF. This rearrangement joins TRBV30 to TRBJ2-5; no reliable D call. Trimming left V 4 bases short and J 5 bases short, with 14 bases between. CDR3 length equals 13 residues. CDR1 and CDR2 from the germline V gene are GTSNPN and SVGIG (reference sequence).

This chain uses TRBV7-9 with TRBJ1-2; 7 bases are shared with TRBD1. Germline V gives CDR1 SEHNR, CDR2 FQNEAQ (reference sequence). The CDR3 has 14 residues. The V gene end was trimmed by 5 bases and the J gene end by 4 bases; junction bases not matched to a gene: 7. The CDR3 loop is CASSRRDSVYGYTF. The CDR3 DNA sequence: TGTGCCAGCAGCCGCCGGGACAGTGTCTATGGCTACACCTTC. The full variable domain, in which reference TRBV7-9 and TRBJ1-2 provide the parts outside the CDR3, is DTGVSQNPRHKITKRGQNVTFRCDPISEHNRLYWYRQTLGQGPEFLTYFQNEAQLEKSRLLSDRFSAERPKGSFSTLEIQRTEQGDSAMYLCASSRRDSVYGYTFGSGTRLTVV.

This clone has more than one count but fewer than ten. This chain joins TRBV7-9 and TRBJ1-1, with 9 bases that match TRBD1. The CDR3 runs 15 residues. Per the germline V gene, CDR1 is SEHNR and CDR2 is FQNEAQ (reference sequence). With V trimmed by 6 bases and J by 0 bases, 5 bases remained unmatched. The CDR3 nucleotides read TGTGCCAGCAGGCCAGACAGGGGGATGAACACTGAAGCTTTCTTT. Protein product: CASRPDRGMNTEAFF.

The chain carries TRBV2 and TRBJ2-1; D possibly corresponds to TRBD2 (7 bases). The CDR3 loop spans 15 amino acids. Trimming took off 6 bases at V and 1 base at J, with 13 bases between the two ends. The germline V gene encodes CDR1 SNHLY and CDR2 FYNNEI. CDR3 DNA sequence: TGTGCCAGCAGGATAGGGGGGGGTTCCTACAATGAGCAGTTCTTC. It specifies CASRIGGGSYNEQFF.

In its sample, this clone was seen a few times. J is TRBJ2-3 and V is TRBV7-6, with no clear D. Trimming left V 5 bases short and J 0 bases short, with 6 bases between. The CDR3 sequence is 13 residues long. CDR1 is SGHVS and CDR2 is FNYEAQ in the germline V gene. DNA of the CDR3: TGTGCCAGCAGCATCACTAGCACAGATACGCAGTATTTT. Translation gives CASSITSTDTQYF.

The V gene is TRBV23-1, the J gene TRBJ2-5, with unresolved D. TRBV23-1 is an ORF; its function is uncertain. CDR3 length: 13 residues. V lost 4 bases, J lost 5 bases, and 11 bases lay in between. CDR3 loop: CASSPINRETQYF. CDR3 coding DNA: TGCGCCAGCAGTCCCATCAATCGGGAGACCCAGTACTTC.

The J gene is TRBJ2-7, the V gene TRBV2; 7 bases align to TRBD1. V lost 5 bases to trimming and J lost 1 base; unmatched junction nucleotides: 8. This CDR3 spans 15 amino acids. Germline V lookup: CDR1 SNHLY, CDR2 FYNNEI. CDR3 sequence: CASSSTGPPSYEQYF. CDR3 in DNA: TGTGCCAGCAGTTCGACAGGGCCCCCTTCCTACGAGCAGTACTTC. Variable domain in full (rest from reference TRBV2 and TRBJ2-7): EPEVTQTPSHQVTQMGQEVILRCVPISNHLYFYWYRQILGQKVEFLVSFYNNEISEKSEIFDDQFSVERPDGSNFTLKIRSTKLEDSAMYFCASSSTGPPSYEQYFGPGTRLTVT.

This clone was seen only a few times. This rearrangement joins TRBV9 to TRBJ1-2; no clear D. This CDR3 region has 15 residues. V was cut by 0 bases and J by 4 bases, with 13 bases left in between. Germline CDR1 SGDLS, CDR2 YYNGEE. The CDR3, as DNA: TGTGCCAGCAGCGTAGACCCCGGATCGTCCTATGGCTACACCTTC. Its protein is CASSVDPGSSYGYTF. The complete variable domain, with remaining parts taken from reference TRBV9 and TRBJ1-2, reads DSGVTQTPKHLITATGQRVTLRCSPRSGDLSVYWYQQSLDQGLQFLIQYYNGEERAKGNILERFSAQQFPDLHSELNLSSLELGDSALYFCASSVDPGSSYGYTFGSGTRLTVV.

This clone was detected only a few times. This chain joins TRBV29-1 and TRBJ2-7; D gene unclear. The CDR3 is 13 residues long. V was trimmed by 6 bases and J by 0 bases, leaving 12 bases between them. The germline CDR1 and CDR2 sequences are SQVTM and ANQGSEA. The CDR3 loop is CSVGSGASYEQYF. The CDR3 DNA reads as TGCAGCGTGGGATCAGGTGCCTCCTACGAGCAGTACTTC.

In this sample, this clone turned up once. The chain links TRBV11-3 to TRBJ2-3, with a weak D call TRBD2 (5 bases). V was pared by 4 bases and J by 0 bases, with 17 bases between. CDR1 SGHNT and CDR2 YENEEA come from the germline V gene. The CDR3 sequence is 17 residues long. The CDR3 sequence is CASSSTTGSSSTDTQYF. The CDR3 coding sequence is TGTGCCAGCAGCTCCACGACGGGATCTTCTAGCACAGATACGCAGTATTTT. Filled out from reference TRBV11-3 and TRBJ2-3, the complete variable domain reads EAGVVQSPRYKIIEKKQPVAFWCNPISGHNTLYWYLQNLGQGPELLIRYENEEAVDDSQLPKDRFSAERLKGVDSTLKIQPAELGDSAVYLCASSSTTGSSSTDTQYFGPGTRLTVL.

This chain links TRBV27 with TRBJ1-1, with unresolved D. Trimming took off 11 bases at V and 1 base at J, with 14 bases between the two ends. Germline assignment: CDR1 MNHEY and CDR2 SMNVEV (reference sequence). The CDR3 spans 13 residues. The CDR3 coding sequence is TGTGCCTCCATGGGTGGAGGGAACACTGAAGCTTTCTTT. Protein sequence: CASMGGGNTEAFF.

About this clone itself: The sample has other DNA sequences that encode this CDR3 too. J is TRBJ2-1 and V is TRBV5-1; 12 bases match TRBD2. Germline loops: CDR1 SGHRS, CDR2 YFSETQ. CDR3 length equals 15 residues. The V segment lost 4 bases and the J segment 7 bases; nucleotides outside the gene matches: 6. DNA for the CDR3: TGCGCCAGCAGCCCCCTAGCGGGGGGGCCAAATGAGCAGTTCTTC. Protein: CASSPLAGGPNEQFF.

This clone was detected only a few times. The rearrangement links TRBV7-3 to TRBJ2-6; possible D gene TRBD2, 6 bases. Germline lookup yields CDR1 SGHTA and CDR2 FQGTGA. Trimming pared 3 bases from V and 2 bases from J, leaving 8 bases between. This CDR3 is 15 amino acids long. The DNA for the CDR3 is TGTGCCAGCAGCTTTGGAGGGACTGGGGCCAACGTCCTGACTTTC. Residues: CASSFGGTGANVLTF.

This chain uses TRBV27 with TRBJ2-2; TRBD2 matches at 11 bases. CDR1 MNHEY and CDR2 SMNVEV come from the germline V gene (reference sequence). CDR3 size: 17 residues. Trimming at V came to 5 bases and at J to 5 bases, leaving 10 bases not matched to a gene. The CDR3 region is CASSTFSGGAVTGELFF. The DNA for the CDR3 is TGTGCCAGCAGTACCTTTAGCGGGGGGGCTGTTACCGGGGAGCTGTTTTTT.

The chain is built from TRBV9 and TRBJ1-2, with D tentatively TRBD1 (6 bases). Germline CDR1 SGDLS, CDR2 YYNGEE. This CDR3 has 13 amino acids. The ends were cut back, 5 bases at V and 2 bases at J, with 10 bases in the middle. The CDR3 loop is CASSTGQNYGYTF. In nucleotides, the CDR3 is TGTGCCAGCAGTACCGGACAGAACTATGGCTACACCTTC. The complete variable domain, with remaining parts taken from reference TRBV9 and TRBJ1-2, reads DSGVTQTPKHLITATGQRVTLRCSPRSGDLSVYWYQQSLDQGLQFLIQYYNGEERAKGNILERFSAQQFPDLHSELNLSSLELGDSALYFCASSTGQNYGYTFGSGTRLTVV.

V gene TRBV5-1 combines with J gene TRBJ1-2; tentatively, D is TRBD1 (5 bases). The CDR3 is 12 residues long. Germline CDR1 SGHRS, CDR2 YFSETQ. V lost 3 bases to trimming and J lost 10 bases, with 13 bases between them. DNA of the CDR3: TGCGCCAGCAGCTGGGGGACGAGGGCCTACACCTTC. Residues: CASSWGTRAYTF.

Turning to this clone: A read error is likely, as this CDR3 ends without the conserved phenylalanine or tryptophan. The CDR3 protein is CASSKGVLNSPLHL. CDR3 nucleotide sequence: TGTGCCAGTAGTAAGGGGGTCCTTAATTCACCCCTCCACCTT. The chain links TRBV19 to TRBJ1-6; weak D call: TRBD1 (6 bases). Trimming removed 4 bases from V and 6 bases from J, with 10 bases in between. The length of the CDR3 is 14 residues. Germline assignment: CDR1 LNHDA and CDR2 SQIVND (reference sequence).

The chain employs TRBV29-1 and TRBJ1-6, with D possibly being TRBD1 (5 bases). Germline V gene lookup returns CDR1 SQVTM and CDR2 ANQGSEA. CDR3 size: 13 residues. The V and J ends lost 7 bases and 6 bases respectively, with 13 bases between them. The CDR3 nucleotides are TGCAGCGCAACGGCAGGGCCTAATTCACCCCTCCACTTT. Its protein product is CSATAGPNSPLHF.

The gene calls are TRBV11-2 and TRBJ2-1, with a possible D match to TRBD2 (6 bases). Trimming left V 8 bases short and J 9 bases short, with 29 bases between. The V gene's germline CDR1 is SGHAT and CDR2 FQNNGV. This CDR3 has 17 residues. The CDR3 spells CASGVGVVASRRGEQFF. CDR3 nucleotide sequence: TGTGCCAGCGGAGTCGGGGTTGTTGCTAGCCGGCGGGGTGAGCAGTTCTTC.

This clone was seen just once. The V gene is TRBV20-1, the J gene TRBJ1-2; D gene unclear. Trimming cost V 8 bases and J 10 bases, with 8 bases left between them. CDR1 is DFQATT and CDR2 is SNEGSKA in the germline V gene (reference sequence). The CDR3 contains 8 residues. The CDR3 is CSTTFYTF. The DNA for the CDR3 is TGCAGTACGACATTCTACACCTTC.

This rearrangement joins TRBV29-1 to TRBJ1-2, with 7 bases fitting TRBD1. The junction had 3 bases not matched to a gene; V was cut back by 7 bases and J by 4 bases. Germline V gene sequence: CDR1 SQVTM, CDR2 ANQGSEA. CDR3 length: 11 amino acids. CDR3 amino acids: CSATGAYGYTF. The CDR3 region has the DNA TGCAGCGCTACAGGGGCCTATGGCTACACCTTC.

This chain connects TRBV29-1 to TRBJ1-4; 7 positions agree with TRBD1. The V gene end was trimmed by 7 bases and the J gene end by 7 bases; junction bases not matched to a gene: 9. This CDR3 has 13 residues. Germline CDR1 reads SQVTM; CDR2 reads ANQGSEA. CDR3 sequence: CSARQGPIEKLFF. The DNA of the CDR3 is TGCAGCGCCCGACAGGGTCCGATTGAAAAACTGTTTTTT.